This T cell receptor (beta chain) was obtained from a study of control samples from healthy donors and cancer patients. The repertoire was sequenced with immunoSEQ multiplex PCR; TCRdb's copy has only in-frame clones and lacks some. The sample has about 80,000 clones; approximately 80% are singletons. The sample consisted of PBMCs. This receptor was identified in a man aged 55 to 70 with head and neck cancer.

CDR3 in amino acids: CASSFFPGQFF. The CDR3 DNA reads TGTGCCAGCAGCTTTTTCCCAGGGCAGTTCTTC. The V and J genes are TRBV7-9 and TRBJ2-1; D is unclear. The germline gives CDR1 SEHNR, CDR2 FQNEAQ (reference sequence). V was shortened by 3 bases and J by 12 bases, with 9 bases between the two germline ends. This CDR3 has 11 amino acids. Based on the CDR3 plus reference TRBV7-9 and TRBJ2-1, the full variable domain is DTGVSQNPRHKITKRGQNVTFRCDPISEHNRLYWYRQTLGQGPEFLTYFQNEAQLEKSRLLSDRFSAERPKGSFSTLEIQRTEQGDSAMYLCASSFFPGQFFGPGTRLTVL.